This T cell receptor (beta chain) originates from a study of blood T cell repertoires in COVID-19. As to this clone: Other DNA sequences of this sample code for an identical CDR3.

TCRdb's copy holds only in-frame clones and misses some; the assay was immunoSEQ multiplex PCR. The table has roughly 270,000 clones, 85% seen once; the top ten hold around 5.5%. CDR3 length: 14 residues. From germline, CDR1 is SGHTA and CDR2 FQGTGA. Trimming removed 5 bases from V and 6 bases from J; junction bases left unmatched: 6. This clonotype originated in a man aged 45-60 years with active or convalescent COVID-19. The chain has TRBV7-3 and TRBJ2-1; TRBD2 aligns across 8 bases. Input material: peripheral blood. The CDR3 here is CASSLSGSRNEQFF. CDR3 bases: TGTGCCAGCAGCCTAAGCGGGAGCCGCAATGAGCAGTTCTTC.